Below, 17 T cell receptor beta chains from the same sample are listed, as sequenced in a study of T cell responses to AZD1222 COVID-19 vaccine. TCRdb's copy holds only in-frame clones and misses some; the assay was immunoSEQ multiplex PCR. The sample consists of under 150,000 clones, around 90% of them appearing once. The specimen was peripheral blood, collected on day 0 of AZD1222 vaccination. The receptors shown here come from an adult in good health.

V gene TRBV15 combines with J gene TRBJ2-7, with 7 positions matching TRBD2. This CDR3 has 14 residues. The germline V gene encodes CDR1 LNHNV and CDR2 YYDKDF (reference sequence). V was clipped by 5 bases and J by 4 bases; unmatched bases: 8. In DNA form, the CDR3 reads TGTGCCACCAGCCCTGGGGGGGAAAGTTACGAGCAGTACTTC. Translated: CATSPGGESYEQYF.

The V and J genes are TRBV5-5 and TRBJ1-2, with D tentatively TRBD1 (5 bases). The CDR3 sequence is 16 residues long. Trimming took off 1 base at V and 0 bases at J, with 13 bases between the two ends. Germline V gene data show CDR1 as SGHKS and CDR2 as YYEKEE (reference sequence). The chain's CDR3 is CASSLTAQGSNYGYTF. In nucleotides, the CDR3 is TGTGCCAGCAGCTTGACGGCTCAGGGCTCTAACTATGGCTACACCTTC.

This sequence joins TRBV4-3 and TRBJ2-3, with D possibly being TRBD2 (6 bases). V dropped 0 bases and J dropped 1 base, with 11 bases sitting between them. CDR1 and CDR2 (germline): LGHNA, YSLEER. There are 16 residues in the CDR3. The CDR3 sequence: CASSQDGASGTDTQYF. In nucleotides, the CDR3 is TGCGCCAGCAGCCAAGATGGGGCTAGCGGCACAGATACGCAGTATTTT.

The V call is TRBV5-6, the J call TRBJ2-7; D remains unclear. The CDR3 is 15 amino acids. Trimming stripped 2 bases from V and 5 bases from J, with 17 bases between. CDR1 and CDR2 from the germline V gene are SGHDT and YYEEEE. CDR3 bases: TGTGCCAGCAGCTTCGTGGATCTGGGGTCCCACGAGCAGTACTTC. Its translation: CASSFVDLGSHEQYF.

The V call is TRBV4-1, the J call TRBJ1-1, with D possibly being TRBD1 (5 bases). Germline loops: CDR1 MGHRA, CDR2 YSYEKL. This CDR3 contains 14 residues. V was clipped by 4 bases and J by 5 bases, with 14 bases between them. The CDR3 here is CASSPSAGLTEAFF. The CDR3 DNA follows: TGCGCCAGCAGCCCCTCCGCGGGGCTGACTGAAGCTTTCTTT.

As concerns this clone: This sample includes further DNA sequences coding for the same CDR3. J is TRBJ1-2 and V is TRBV19; the match to TRBD1 covers 7 bases. The CDR3 extends over 12 amino acids. Germline V gene data show CDR1 as LNHDA and CDR2 as SQIVND (reference sequence). V lost 6 bases, J lost 5 bases, and 3 bases stayed unmatched. The CDR3 DNA reads as TGTGCCAGTAGCCCACAGGGGTATGGCTACACCTTC. Translating it yields CASSPQGYGYTF. Combining the CDR3 with reference TRBV19 and TRBJ1-2 gives the whole variable domain DGGITQSPKYLFRKEGQNVTLSCEQNLNHDAMYWYRQDPGQGLRLIYYSQIVNDFQKGDIAEGYSVSREKKESFPLTVTSAQKNPTAFYLCASSPQGYGYTFGSGTRLTVV.

The V and J genes are TRBV18 and TRBJ1-1; D remains ambiguous. The CDR3 has 13 residues. V was shortened by 2 bases and J by 1 base, with 5 bases between the two germline ends. The germline gives CDR1 KGHSH, CDR2 LQKENI. The CDR3, as DNA: TGTGCCAGCTCACCAAATGGGAACACTGAAGCTTTCTTT. Protein: CASSPNGNTEAFF.

V usage is TRBV27 and J usage is TRBJ2-7; 8 bases align to TRBD2. V lost 0 bases and J lost 1; bases outside the gene matches: 8. Germline-derived CDR1 and CDR2 are MNHEY and SMNVEV (reference sequence). The CDR3 length is 17 residues. For the CDR3, the DNA is TGTGCCAGCAGTTTATCGATAAAGCGGGAGACATCCTACGAGCAGTACTTC. Translating it yields CASSLSIKRETSYEQYF.

V usage is TRBV28 and J usage is TRBJ2-7; 9 positions match TRBD1. V shed 1 base, J shed 4 bases, and the junction held 11 bases outside the gene matches. CDR1 is MDHEN, CDR2 SYDVKM, per germline. The CDR3 extends over 17 amino acids. CDR3 nucleotide sequence: TGTGCCAGCAGTTTATATTTGGGGGGACAGGGTCAATACGAGCAGTACTTC. Translation: CASSLYLGGQGQYEQYF.

The CDR3 loop is CASSLGLPNSYEQYF. The CDR3 DNA is TGTGCCAGCAGCTTGGGACTTCCGAATTCCTACGAGCAGTACTTC. The chain carries TRBV5-5 and TRBJ2-7; no firm D call. This CDR3 spans 15 amino acids. The germline CDR1 and CDR2 sequences are SGHKS and YYEKEE (reference sequence). Deletions cut 0 bases from V and 1 base from J, with 11 bases between.

This chain connects TRBV29-1 to TRBJ2-3; 7 nucleotides match TRBD2. Per germline, CDR1 SQVTM and CDR2 ANQGSEA. CDR3 length: 13 residues. The CDR3 reads CSVLRGSVDTQYF. Written as DNA, the CDR3 is TGCAGTGTGCTGCGGGGGAGTGTAGATACGCAGTATTTT.

As for this clone: A read error may account for a junction end that differs from germline. This sequence joins TRBV28 and TRBJ2-5; 14 bases are shared with TRBD2. The CDR3 contains 15 residues. Germline V gives CDR1 MDHEN, CDR2 SYDVKM. CDR3 residues: CASTLQGLAGEAQYF. The CDR3 coding sequence is TGTGCCAGCACCCTCCAGGGACTAGCGGGAGAGGCCCAGTACTTC. Looking up the rest from reference TRBV28 and TRBJ2-5 gives the full variable domain: DVKVTQSSRYLVKRTGEKVFLECVQDMDHENMFWYRQDPGLGLRLIYFSYDVKMKEKGDIPEGYSVSREKKERFSLILESASTNQTSMYLCASTLQGLAGEAQYFGPGTRLLVL.

This chain links TRBV6-4 with TRBJ2-1, with 9 bases identical to TRBD2. V lost 10 bases, J lost 7 bases, and 14 bases stayed unmatched. CDR1 MRHNA and CDR2 SNTAGT come from the germline V gene. This CDR3 has 15 residues. The CDR3 bases are TGTGCCACCCGAAGCAGGCTAGCGGGATTGAATGAGCAGTTCTTC. It encodes CATRSRLAGLNEQFF.

This chain uses TRBV28 with TRBJ1-3, with 9 bases matching TRBD1. Germline CDR1 reads MDHEN; CDR2 reads SYDVKM. The CDR3 loop spans 19 amino acids. The J segment lost 0 bases and the V segment lost 3 bases, leaving 12 bases of the junction unmatched. Here the CDR3 DNA reads TGTGCCAGCAGTTTGGTCCACAGGGGGCGCTTGCCCTCTGGAAACACCATATATTTT. The encoded protein is CASSLVHRGRLPSGNTIYF.

The V and J genes are TRBV5-4 and TRBJ2-7, with 9 bases aligning to TRBD2. The CDR3 extends over 18 amino acids. Trimming cost V 0 bases and J 4 bases; bases outside gene matches: 14. Germline lookup yields CDR1 SGHNT and CDR2 YYREEE (reference sequence). Here the CDR3 reads CASSLGGLSGSSRYEQYF. CDR3 nucleotide sequence: TGTGCCAGCAGCTTGGGGGGCCTTAGCGGGAGTTCGAGGTACGAGCAGTACTTC.

CDR3 sequence reads: CASSQGRSGRWYEQYF. DNA of the CDR3: TGTGCCAGCAGCCAAGGACGTAGCGGGAGGTGGTACGAGCAGTACTTC. This chain connects TRBV3-1 (or the pseudogene TRBV3-2) to TRBJ2-7; 10 bases align to TRBD2. CDR1 is LGHDT and CDR2 is YNNKEL in the germline V gene (reference sequence). The CDR3 loop spans 16 amino acids. Trimming removed 1 base from V and 4 bases from J; junction bases left unmatched: 7.

The count of this clone is one. The chain joins TRBV7-8 to TRBJ2-2, with 10 bases lining up with TRBD2. V lost 2 bases to trimming and J lost 3 bases; unmatched junction nucleotides: 6. Per germline, CDR1 SGHVS and CDR2 FQNEAQ. This CDR3 has 17 residues. The CDR3: CASSLTSGDEDTGELFF. CDR3 nucleotide sequence: TGTGCCAGCAGCTTAACTAGCGGGGATGAGGACACCGGGGAGCTGTTTTTT.